The 31 T cell receptor beta chains below were found in one sample sequenced in a study of OX40 agonist ivuxolimab in advanced cancers. The data were produced by immunoSEQ multiplex PCR, yet TCRdb's version contains in-frame clones alone and is incomplete. The sample consists of tens of thousands of clones, 85% of them appearing once. Sequenced here: CD4+ or CD8+ T cells sorted from blood, sampled in a trial of the OX40 agonist ivuxolimab. The receptors stem from an adult with an advanced solid tumor such as melanoma, head and neck, liver or kidney cancer.

The gene calls are TRBV5-1 and TRBJ2-1; the match to TRBD2 covers 9 bases. The ends lost 0 bases at V and 7 bases at J; junction bases unmatched: 5. This CDR3 spans 15 amino acids. Looked up from germline, CDR1 is SGHRS and CDR2 is YFSETQ. This CDR3 is CASSLGGGASNEQFF. CDR3 nucleotide sequence: TGCGCCAGCAGCTTGGGCGGGGGGGCCTCAAATGAGCAGTTCTTC.

V and J are TRBV5-4 and TRBJ2-7, with TRBD2 identical over 7 bases. V lost 5 bases and J lost 3; bases outside the gene matches: 11. The CDR3 contains 15 residues. Germline V lookup: CDR1 SGHNT, CDR2 YYREEE (reference sequence). CDR3 sequence (DNA): TGTGCCAGCAGTTCCGCCGGGGGGACGATCTACGAGCAGTACTTC. It encodes CASSSAGGTIYEQYF.

As DNA, the CDR3 is TGTGCCAGCTCACCATTGATGGGGGGCGCAGATACGCAGTATTTT. Residues: CASSPLMGGADTQYF. V and J are TRBV18 and TRBJ2-3, with D perhaps TRBD1 or TRBD2 (6 bases each). V gave up 2 bases and J gave up 4 bases, with 13 bases separating them. The V gene's germline CDR1 is KGHSH and CDR2 LQKENI. CDR3 length equals 15 residues.

This chain links TRBV12-1 with TRBJ1-1; the tabulated D call, TRBD1, remains unverified against the DNA. TRBV12-1 is assigned pseudogene status. There are 15 residues in the CDR3. The CDR3 DNA follows: TGTGCCAGCAGCTTCAGCGACAGGGGTGGGGATGAAGCTTTCTTT. Its protein product is CASSFSDRGGDEAFF.

The rearrangement joins TRBV4-2 to TRBJ2-3; D gene uncertain. In germline, CDR1 is LGHNA, CDR2 YNFKEQ. The CDR3 length is 15 residues. Trimming left V 5 bases short and J 2 bases short, with 14 bases between. The DNA for the CDR3 is TGTGCCAGCAGCTCAACTCCACCGAACACAGATACGCAGTATTTT. It encodes CASSSTPPNTDTQYF.

The CDR3 nucleotides read TGTGCCAGCAGTCAAAGACAGGGAGGCACTGAAGCTTTCTTT. This codes for CASSQRQGGTEAFF. This chain uses TRBV28 with TRBJ1-1; TRBD1 aligns across 7 bases. The V segment lost 5 bases and the J segment 4 bases; nucleotides outside the gene matches: 7. The CDR3 loop spans 14 amino acids. Per germline, CDR1 MDHEN and CDR2 SYDVKM.

The chain joins TRBV7-2 to TRBJ2-3; no clear D. V was clipped by 1 base and J by 4 bases, with 9 bases between them. The CDR3 runs to 14 residues. Germline lookup yields CDR1 SGHTA and CDR2 FQGNSA. The CDR3 loop reads CASSLEVGSDTQYF. In DNA form, the CDR3 reads TGTGCCAGCAGCTTAGAGGTGGGCTCAGATACGCAGTATTTT.

This clone has a handful of counts. The chain is built from TRBV2 and TRBJ1-1; possible D gene TRBD1, 5 bases. The CDR3 has 18 residues. V was clipped by 4 bases and J by 5 bases, with 26 bases between them. Germline-derived CDR1 and CDR2 are SNHLY and FYNNEI. The CDR3 sequence is CASSGGTVIQGVFTEAFF. In DNA, the CDR3 is TGTGCCAGCAGTGGCGGCACAGTGATCCAAGGGGTATTTACTGAAGCTTTCTTT.

The rearrangement joins TRBV9 to TRBJ2-7; D is undetermined. Trimming took 2 bases from V and 1 from J, leaving 10 bases between them. The V gene's germline CDR1 is SGDLS and CDR2 YYNGEE. The CDR3 covers 14 residues. In DNA, the CDR3 is TGTGCCAGCAGCGTTGGAGCAAATTCCTACGAGCAGTACTTC. Translation gives CASSVGANSYEQYF.

This chain uses TRBV28 with TRBJ1-4; unclear D gene. The CDR3 has 14 amino acids. Trimming pared 3 bases from V and 7 bases from J, leaving 12 bases between. Germline V gene data show CDR1 as MDHEN and CDR2 as SYDVKM. The CDR3: CASSFVNPSEKLFF. CDR3 nucleotide sequence: TGTGCCAGCAGTTTTGTCAATCCGAGTGAAAAACTGTTTTTT.

This clone was seen once. The chain joins TRBV15 to TRBJ1-1; TRBD1 is a possible D gene (5 bases). Germline-derived CDR1 and CDR2 are LNHNV and YYDKDF (reference sequence). The CDR3 has 13 residues. V dropped 0 bases and J dropped 10 bases, with 12 bases sitting between them. CDR3 protein: CATSRDRGRGAFF. CDR3 coding DNA: TGTGCCACCAGCAGAGATCGCGGGAGGGGAGCTTTCTTT.

This sequence joins TRBV7-8 and TRBJ2-3, with TRBD1 matching over 9 bases. Germline V gene sequence: CDR1 SGHVS, CDR2 FQNEAQ. This CDR3 has 15 residues. V dropped 2 bases and J dropped 6; count of bases not matched to a gene: 6. DNA of the CDR3: TGTGCCAGCAGCTTACAGGTGGGGACAGGGGATACGCAGTATTTT. This translates into CASSLQVGTGDTQYF.

The CDR3 sequence is CASSLGPDYGYTF. Written as DNA, the CDR3 is TGTGCCAGCAGCTTAGGGCCAGACTATGGCTACACCTTC. The chain links TRBV7-6 to TRBJ1-2; no reliable D call. The germline gives CDR1 SGHVS, CDR2 FNYEAQ. The CDR3 runs to 13 residues. The V gene lost 1 base and the J gene lost 3 bases, with 6 bases spanning the gap.

J is TRBJ1-2 and V is TRBV5-5, with a tentative D call TRBD1 (6 bases). This CDR3 has 14 amino acids. Germline V gives CDR1 SGHKS, CDR2 YYEKEE (reference sequence). V was trimmed by 0 bases and J by 7 bases, leaving 13 bases between them. CDR3 amino acids: CASSLEGGAPGYTF. CDR3 nucleotide sequence: TGTGCCAGCAGCTTGGAAGGGGGGGCGCCTGGCTACACCTTC.

The DNA for the CDR3 is TGTGCCAGCAGTTCAACAGCATATGGCTACACCTTC. This translates into CASSSTAYGYTF. This sequence joins TRBV28 and TRBJ1-2; D unclear. CDR1 is MDHEN, CDR2 SYDVKM, per germline. The V end lost 4 bases, the J end lost 5 bases, and 8 bases lay between the germline ends. The CDR3 contains 12 residues.

This clone was detected once. The CDR3 DNA reads as TGTGCCAGCAGCTTGACCACCTTGACAGGGCTGGAGACCCAGTACTTC. It specifies CASSLTTLTGLETQYF. The chain carries TRBV7-9 and TRBJ2-5, with 7 bases fitting TRBD1. CDR3 size: 16 residues. Germline CDR1 reads SEHNR; CDR2 reads FQNEAQ (reference sequence). The J segment lost 5 bases and the V segment lost 3 bases, leaving 12 bases of the junction unmatched.

The chain couples TRBV18 to TRBJ2-7, with 9 bases identical to TRBD1. Losses at the gene ends were 2 bases for V and 7 bases for J; bases not matched to a gene: 3. Germline V gene sequence: CDR1 KGHSH, CDR2 LQKENI. CDR3 length: 13 amino acids. CDR3 amino acids: CASSPNRGREQYF. The CDR3 nucleotides read TGTGCCAGCTCACCAAACAGGGGGCGAGAGCAGTACTTC.

This clone has a single count. The V and J genes are TRBV5-1 and TRBJ2-1; the match to TRBD2 covers 10 bases. Germline V lookup: CDR1 SGHRS, CDR2 YFSETQ. Trimming took 1 base from V and 10 from J; bases not matched to a gene: 8. This CDR3 comprises 15 residues. CDR3 DNA sequence: TGCGCCAGCAGCTTGAGGCTAGCGGGAGAAGAGGAGCAGTTCTTC. Amino acid sequence: CASSLRLAGEEEQFF.

The chain links TRBV9 to TRBJ1-1; D uncertain. The CDR3 loop spans 14 amino acids. Germline V lookup: CDR1 SGDLS, CDR2 YYNGEE. Trimming removed 4 bases at V and 4 bases at J, with 14 bases between. The CDR3 nucleotides are TGTGCCAGCAGCCAGTCGGGCCTAATCACTGAAGCTTTCTTT. The encoded protein is CASSQSGLITEAFF.

This clone has just one count. The rearrangement joins TRBV6-5 to TRBJ2-1, with D perhaps TRBD1 (6 bases). V lost 6 bases and J lost 9, with 15 bases in between. Germline CDR1 MNHEY, CDR2 SVGAGI. The CDR3 spans 13 residues. CDR3 sequence reads: CASRERTAGEQFF. As DNA, the CDR3 is TGTGCCAGCAGGGAAAGGACAGCCGGTGAGCAGTTCTTC.

The chain is built from TRBV5-8 and TRBJ2-3; D is tentatively TRBD1 or TRBD2 (5 bases each). Trimming cost V 6 bases and J 6 bases, with 26 bases left between them. Germline lookup yields CDR1 SGHTS and CDR2 YDEGEE. CDR3 length equals 17 residues. The DNA of the CDR3 is TGTGCCAGCAACCCGAGGGTTAAGGTGGTACGGGACGATACGCAGTATTTT. The encoded protein is CASNPRVKVVRDDTQYF.

J is TRBJ2-3 and V is TRBV7-3; 7 bases are a match to TRBD1. The V gene's germline CDR1 is SGHTA and CDR2 FQGTGA. J gave up 0 bases and V 5 bases, and 2 bases lay outside the gene matches. The CDR3 is made up of 14 amino acids. CDR3 region: CASSTGVSTDTQYF. The CDR3 nucleotides read TGTGCCAGCAGCACAGGGGTTAGCACAGATACGCAGTATTTT.

This clone showed up just once. The gene calls are TRBV7-2 and TRBJ2-2; a possible D gene is TRBD1 (5 bases). V was pared by 2 bases and J by 4 bases, with 11 bases between. The CDR3 covers 15 residues. Germline V lookup: CDR1 SGHTA, CDR2 FQGNSA. The CDR3 reads CASSLSRVGTGELFF. The CDR3 DNA sequence: TGTGCCAGCAGCTTAAGCAGGGTCGGCACCGGGGAGCTGTTTTTT.

The V and J genes are TRBV27 and TRBJ2-3; D remains ambiguous. Germline assignment: CDR1 MNHEY and CDR2 SMNVEV (reference sequence). Deletions cut 6 bases from V and 3 bases from J, with 10 bases between. This CDR3 contains 13 residues. CDR3 loop: CASRTSLTDTQYF. CDR3 nucleotide sequence: TGTGCCAGCAGGACTTCGCTGACAGATACGCAGTATTTT.

The chain is built from TRBV28 and TRBJ2-5, with 7 nucleotides matching TRBD2. The V segment lost 5 bases and the J segment 5 bases; nucleotides outside the gene matches: 11. Germline V CDR1 and CDR2: MDHEN, SYDVKM. There are 15 residues in the CDR3. For the CDR3, the DNA is TGTGCCAGCAGTCGGCGGGGGTCTGTAGGGGAGACCCAGTACTTC. Its protein product is CASSRRGSVGETQYF.

This clone was picked up one time. The chain joins TRBV27 to TRBJ2-1; a weak D match, TRBD1 (5 bases). Looked up from germline, CDR1 is MNHEY and CDR2 is SMNVEV (reference sequence). CDR3 length: 14 amino acids. V lost 6 bases and J 5 bases, leaving 14 bases between the germline ends. The CDR3 reads CASSRLAGHNEQFF. The CDR3, as DNA: TGTGCCAGCAGCCGACTCGCAGGGCACAATGAGCAGTTCTTC.

The chain links TRBV6-1 to TRBJ1-5; 7 positions agree with TRBD1. CDR1 and CDR2 (germline): MNHNS, SASEGT. V trimming: 6 bases; J trimming: 5 bases; junction bases outside the gene matches: 1. This CDR3 region has 12 residues. The CDR3 is CASSQGDQPQHF. The DNA of the CDR3 is TGTGCCAGCAGCCAGGGGGATCAGCCCCAGCATTTT.

The rearrangement joins TRBV29-1 to TRBJ2-1, with TRBD2 identical over 14 bases. CDR1 and CDR2 (germline): SQVTM, ANQGSEA. V was pared by 7 bases and J by 4 bases, with 9 bases of the junction left unmatched. The CDR3 runs to 16 residues. CDR3 sequence (DNA): TGCAGCGCCGGAGGACTAGCGGGGGGCCCATACAATGAGCAGTTCTTC. Translation: CSAGGLAGGPYNEQFF.

The chain employs TRBV19 and TRBJ1-5; 7 bases match TRBD1. There are 12 residues in the CDR3. The V gene end was trimmed by 5 bases and the J gene end by 5 bases; junction bases not matched to a gene: 0. CDR1 and CDR2 (germline): LNHDA, SQIVND (reference sequence). CDR3 residues: CASSDRDQPQHF. In DNA form, the CDR3 reads TGTGCCAGTAGTGACAGGGATCAGCCCCAGCATTTT.

The gene calls are TRBV19 and TRBJ1-4; 8 positions agree with TRBD1. The CDR3 covers 14 residues. V dropped 5 bases and J dropped 7; count of bases not matched to a gene: 6. Germline V lookup: CDR1 LNHDA, CDR2 SQIVND (reference sequence). The CDR3 DNA reads as TGTGCCAGTAGTCTCACAGGGGGTGGTGAAAAACTGTTTTTT. Its protein is CASSLTGGGEKLFF.

V and J are TRBV30 and TRBJ2-1; TRBD1 might be the D (5 bases). The CDR3 loop spans 12 amino acids. Germline loops: CDR1 GTSNPN, CDR2 SVGIG (reference sequence). The V and J ends lost 8 bases and 6 bases respectively, with 14 bases between them. The CDR3 protein is CALRGFFNEQFF. The CDR3 DNA reads TGTGCCCTTAGGGGTTTTTTCAATGAGCAGTTCTTC.